The 6 T cell receptor beta chains in this list originate from one sample, sequenced in a study of blood T cell repertoires in COVID-19. The protocol was immunoSEQ multiplex PCR, while the TCRdb copy is restricted to in-frame clones and leaves out a portion. The sample has 100,000 or so clones, about 80% seen once. Specimen: peripheral blood. The receptors shown here come from a man older than 75 with acute or convalescent COVID-19.

This clone showed up just a few times. The chain combines TRBV12-3 or TRBV12-4 with TRBJ1-5; possibly TRBD1 for D (5 bases). The CDR3 spans 13 residues. Trimming took 5 bases from V and 5 from J, leaving 10 bases between them. The CDR3 bases are TGTGCCAGCAGTCTGGGGGGATATCAGCCCCAGCATTTT. This gives the protein CASSLGGYQPQHF.

J is TRBJ1-4 and V is TRBV12-3 or TRBV12-4; no clear D gene. CDR3 length: 13 amino acids. V lost 4 bases, J lost 6 bases, and 9 bases lay in between. CDR3 sequence reads: CASSYPTDEKLFF. CDR3 nucleotide sequence: TGTGCCAGCAGTTACCCCACGGATGAAAAACTGTTTTTT.

V usage is TRBV30 and J usage is TRBJ1-1; possible D gene TRBD1, 6 bases. Between the trimmed V and J ends, which lost 5 bases and 4 bases, there was a span of 14 bases. Germline V gene sequence: CDR1 GTSNPN, CDR2 SVGIG (reference sequence). This CDR3 spans 13 amino acids. CDR3 residues: CAWGGRSVTEAFF. The CDR3 DNA reads TGTGCCTGGGGGGGCAGGTCTGTCACTGAAGCTTTCTTT.

V is TRBV29-1 and J is TRBJ1-2; D is perhaps TRBD1 (5 bases). Looked up from germline, CDR1 is SQVTM and CDR2 is ANQGSEA. This CDR3 region has 13 residues. V dropped 5 bases and J dropped 2 bases, with 12 bases sitting between them. The DNA for the CDR3 is TGCAGCGTTCTGGGGGGATCGAACTATGGCTACACCTTC. Translating it yields CSVLGGSNYGYTF.

This chain connects TRBV9 to TRBJ2-1; 8 bases fit TRBD2. This CDR3 comprises 15 residues. In germline, CDR1 is SGDLS, CDR2 YYNGEE. Trimming cost V 4 bases and J 2 bases; bases outside gene matches: 5. CDR3 residues: CASSLAGLAYNEQFF. In DNA, the CDR3 is TGTGCCAGCAGCTTAGCGGGACTAGCCTACAATGAGCAGTTCTTC.

This clone was seen a single time. The genes are TRBV11-2 and TRBJ2-2, with a possible D match to TRBD1 (5 bases). V was clipped by 2 bases and J by 6 bases, with 7 bases between them. CDR3 length: 13 amino acids. Germline V gene lookup returns CDR1 SGHAT and CDR2 FQNNGV. CDR3 protein: CASSLQQAGELFF. The CDR3 DNA sequence: TGTGCCAGCAGCTTACAACAGGCCGGGGAGCTGTTTTTT.